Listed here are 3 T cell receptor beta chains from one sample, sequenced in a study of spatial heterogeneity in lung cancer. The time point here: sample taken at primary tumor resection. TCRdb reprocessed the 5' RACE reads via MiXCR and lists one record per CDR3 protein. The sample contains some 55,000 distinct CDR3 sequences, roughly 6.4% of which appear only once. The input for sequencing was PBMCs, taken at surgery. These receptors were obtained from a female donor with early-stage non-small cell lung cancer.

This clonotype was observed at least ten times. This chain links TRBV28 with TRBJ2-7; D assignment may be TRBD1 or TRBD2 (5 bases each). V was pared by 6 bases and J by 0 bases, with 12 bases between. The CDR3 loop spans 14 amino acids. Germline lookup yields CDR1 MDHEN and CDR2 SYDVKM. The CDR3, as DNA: TGTGCCAGCAGGGAAACGGGGCGCTCCTACGAGCAGTACTTC. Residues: CASRETGRSYEQYF. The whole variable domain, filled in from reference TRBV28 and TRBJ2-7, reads DVKVTQSSRYLVKRTGEKVFLECVQDMDHENMFWYRQDPGLGLRLIYFSYDVKMKEKGDIPEGYSVSREKKERFSLILESASTNQTSMYLCASRETGRSYEQYFGPGTRLTVT.

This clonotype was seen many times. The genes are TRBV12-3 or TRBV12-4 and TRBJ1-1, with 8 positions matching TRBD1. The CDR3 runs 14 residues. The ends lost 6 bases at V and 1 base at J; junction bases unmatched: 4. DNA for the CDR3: TGTGCCAGCAGCCCTACAGGGGGGAACACTGAAGCTTTCTTT. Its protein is CASSPTGGNTEAFF.

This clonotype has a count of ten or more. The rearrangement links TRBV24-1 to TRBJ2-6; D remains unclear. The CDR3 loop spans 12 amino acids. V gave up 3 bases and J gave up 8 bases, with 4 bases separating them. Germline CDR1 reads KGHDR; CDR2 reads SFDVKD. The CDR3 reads CATSDVTNVLTF. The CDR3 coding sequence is TGTGCCACCAGTGATGTTACCAACGTCCTGACTTTC.